The text below deals with one T cell receptor beta chain. Its antigen has not been determined. No base qualities exist here, and no much larger clone lies one base off it. TCRbeta CDR3 regions were amplified from genomic DNA using the immunoSEQ Assay, a bias-controlled multiplex PCR. In the source study's methods: The number of nucleated cells in each sample was estimated from the amplification of reference gene primers within the assay. Sequence reads were collapsed and filtered to measure the absolute abundance of every unique TCRbeta CDR3 rearrangement. For each sample, productive Simpson clonality was calculated by taking the square root of Simpson's diversity index across productive rearrangements. TCRdb took this table from immuneACCESS and kept in-frame rearrangements with V and J called. Such tables lack part of the clones; where checked against another copy, unresolved V genes explain under half of the gap, and the rest is unexplained. The D gene and trimming were derived from the DNA, and the V and J assignments and clone size from that table. The sample table contains 90,000 to 100,000 clones; only one count was recorded for over 70% of them. The ten largest make up roughly a tenth of the sample.

This specimen belongs to a study of blood T cell repertoires in COVID-19 (dated by TCRdb to about 2020). Regarding the study in general: Collaborator samples came from the United States, Italy and Spain and covered acute and convalescent phases of COVID-19. The prospective study material was composed of cDNA or gDNA derived from T cells, B-cell-depleted T cells, or PBMCs. Subjects who had been exposed to COVID-19, were actively infected with it, or had recovered from it provided the deeply sampled blood TCRbeta repertoires that made up the dataset. The repertoires were released in a freely available public database intended as a resource for research on the immune response to SARS-CoV-2. The samples were drawn from two sources: the first 160 participants of the ongoing ImmuneRACE study, and over 950 subjects contributed by 6 global collaborators. The sample metadata nearly always contained a de-identified subject ID, COVID-19 status, age in years and sex. HLA class I and class II types, where available, came from metadata supplied by the sample provider rather than from assay-based typing. What the work shows at the level of the full study, not this receptor alone: How much clinical and demographic metadata was included differed by source and by participant, and the metadata was provided uncurated.

The collaborating institutions used their own protocols to collect whole blood in K2EDTA tubes. For TCRbeta analysis, collaborators shipped samples in one of three forms: frozen whole blood, isolated PBMCs, or DNA extracted from either of those sample types. Including the terminal cysteine and phenylalanine, the CDR3 comprises 17 residues. The kept DNA is CDR3 alone, 51 bases in frame from the first base. Germline trimming: 1 base from V, 7 bases from J; junction bases outside gene matches: 9. CDR1 SGHTA and CDR2 FQGNSA are derived from the germline V gene. This sequence was found in a woman of 80 years or more with acute or convalescent COVID-19. The chain couples TRBV7-2 to TRBJ1-6; 8 central bases correspond to TRBD1. Sequencing was performed on peripheral blood. The bases are TGTGCCAGCAGCTTAGGGGCGCAGGGGGCTCCAAATTCACCCCTCCACTTT. Protein translation: CASSLGAQGAPNSPLHF.